This TCR beta chain was identified in a study of blood T cell repertoires in COVID-19. Whole-study context: The samples span acute and convalescent COVID-19 from the United States, Italy and Spain.

This clone was seen a single time. Per the original data handling: Reference gene primer amplification gave estimated nucleated cell counts. Using immunoSEQ multiplex PCR, the repertoire was profiled, and TCRdb retains in-frame clones only, with some absent. V and J calls and clone size are as listed in that table; D and trimming were resolved from the DNA. Of approximately 140,000 clones listed, roughly four fifths are singletons. The CDR3 spans 14 residues. V was shortened by 4 bases and J by 5 bases, with 13 bases between the two germline ends. CDR1 and CDR2 (germline): SGHRS, YFSETQ. The rearrangement uses TRBV5-1 and TRBJ1-3; D call uncertain. The TCR originated in a woman older than 75 in a cohort sampled during active or convalescent COVID-19. Sequencing was performed on peripheral blood. CDR3 amino acids: CASSPTPARNTIYF. The DNA of the CDR3 is TGCGCCAGCAGCCCCACCCCAGCGAGAAACACCATATATTTT.